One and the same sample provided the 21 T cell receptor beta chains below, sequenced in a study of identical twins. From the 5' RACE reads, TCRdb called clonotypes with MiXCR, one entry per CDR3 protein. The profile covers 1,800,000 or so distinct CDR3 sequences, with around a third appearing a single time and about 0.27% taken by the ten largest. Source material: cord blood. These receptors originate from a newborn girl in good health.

The CDR3 is CASSFPQTYSNNEQFF. The CDR3 region has the DNA TGTGCCAGCAGCTTTCCCCAAACTTATTCTAACAATGAGCAGTTCTTC. This chain uses TRBV7-2 with TRBJ2-1; no definite D call. The V end lost 3 bases, the J end lost 5 bases, and 17 bases lay between the germline ends. Germline V gene lookup returns CDR1 SGHTA and CDR2 FQGNSA. This CDR3 is 16 amino acids long.

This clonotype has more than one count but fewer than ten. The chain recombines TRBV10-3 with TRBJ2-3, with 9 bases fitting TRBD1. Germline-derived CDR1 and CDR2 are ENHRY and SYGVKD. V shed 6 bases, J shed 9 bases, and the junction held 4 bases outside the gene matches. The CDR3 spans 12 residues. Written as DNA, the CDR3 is TGTGCCATCAGGCCTACAGGGGGCACGCAGTATTTT. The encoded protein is CAIRPTGGTQYF.

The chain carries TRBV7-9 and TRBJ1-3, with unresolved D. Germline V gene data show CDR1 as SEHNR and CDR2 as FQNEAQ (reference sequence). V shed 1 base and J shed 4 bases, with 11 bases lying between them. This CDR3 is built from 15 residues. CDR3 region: CASSLGPGKGNTIYF. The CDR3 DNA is TGTGCCAGCAGCTTAGGACCCGGCAAGGGAAACACCATATATTTT.

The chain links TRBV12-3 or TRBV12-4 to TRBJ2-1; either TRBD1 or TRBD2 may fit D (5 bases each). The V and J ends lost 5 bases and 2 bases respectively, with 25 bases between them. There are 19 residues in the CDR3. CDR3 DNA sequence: TGTGCCAGCAGTCTTACACCGGGACCAACAGCGCGTGCCTACAATGAGCAGTTCTTC. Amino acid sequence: CASSLTPGPTARAYNEQFF.

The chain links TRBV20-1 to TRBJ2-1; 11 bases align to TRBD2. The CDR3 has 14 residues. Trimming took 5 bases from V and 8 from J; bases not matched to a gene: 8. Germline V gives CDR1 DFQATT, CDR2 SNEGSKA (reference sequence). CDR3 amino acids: CSARRLAGYDEQFF. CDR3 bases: TGCAGTGCTCGACGACTAGCGGGGTACGATGAGCAGTTCTTC.

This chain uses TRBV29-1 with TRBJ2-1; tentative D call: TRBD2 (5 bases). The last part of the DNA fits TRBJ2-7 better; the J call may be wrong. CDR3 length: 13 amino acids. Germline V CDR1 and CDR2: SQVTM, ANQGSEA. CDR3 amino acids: CSVGTVSYNEQYF. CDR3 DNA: TGCAGCGTTGGGACTGTCTCCTACAATGAGCAGTACTTC.

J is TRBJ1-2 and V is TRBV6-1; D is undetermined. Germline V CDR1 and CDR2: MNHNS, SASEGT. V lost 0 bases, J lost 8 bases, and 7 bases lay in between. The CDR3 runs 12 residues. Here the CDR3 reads CASSEASRGYTF. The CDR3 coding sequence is TGTGCCAGCAGTGAAGCGTCCCGCGGCTACACCTTC.

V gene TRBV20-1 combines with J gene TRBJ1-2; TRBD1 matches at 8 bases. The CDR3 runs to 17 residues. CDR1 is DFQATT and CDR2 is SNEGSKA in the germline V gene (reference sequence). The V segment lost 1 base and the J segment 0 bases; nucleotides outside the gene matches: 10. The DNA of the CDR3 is TGCAGTGCTAGAGCCGCCCAGACAGGGGCCGCTAACTATGGCTACACCTTC. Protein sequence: CSARAAQTGAANYGYTF.

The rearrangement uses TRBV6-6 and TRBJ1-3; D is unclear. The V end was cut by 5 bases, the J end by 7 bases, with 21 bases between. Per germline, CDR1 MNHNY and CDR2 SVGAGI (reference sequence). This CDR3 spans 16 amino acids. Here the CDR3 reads CASSSGQVLVGNTIYF. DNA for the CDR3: TGTGCCAGCAGTAGCGGGCAGGTTTTGGTAGGGAACACCATATATTTT.

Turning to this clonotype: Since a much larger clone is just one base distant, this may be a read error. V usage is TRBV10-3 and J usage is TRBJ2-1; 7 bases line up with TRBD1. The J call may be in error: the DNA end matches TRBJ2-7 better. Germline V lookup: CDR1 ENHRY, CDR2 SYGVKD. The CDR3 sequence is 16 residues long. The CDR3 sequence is CVISERTGQTIYEQYF. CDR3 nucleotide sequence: TGTGTCATCAGTGAGCGAACGGGACAGACGATATACGAGCAGTACTTC.

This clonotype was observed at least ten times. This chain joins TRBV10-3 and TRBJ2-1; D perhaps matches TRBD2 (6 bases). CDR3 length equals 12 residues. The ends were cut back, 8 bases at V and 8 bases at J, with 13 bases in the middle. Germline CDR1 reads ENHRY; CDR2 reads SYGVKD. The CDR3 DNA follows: TGTGCCATCTCCAGAGGAGGGGATGAGCAGTTCTTC. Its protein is CAISRGGDEQFF.

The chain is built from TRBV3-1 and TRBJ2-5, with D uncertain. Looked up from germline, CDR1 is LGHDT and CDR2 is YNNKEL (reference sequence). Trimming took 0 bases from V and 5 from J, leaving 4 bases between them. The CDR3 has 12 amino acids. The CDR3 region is CASSQEDETQYF. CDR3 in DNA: TGTGCCAGCAGCCAAGAAGACGAGACCCAGTACTTC.

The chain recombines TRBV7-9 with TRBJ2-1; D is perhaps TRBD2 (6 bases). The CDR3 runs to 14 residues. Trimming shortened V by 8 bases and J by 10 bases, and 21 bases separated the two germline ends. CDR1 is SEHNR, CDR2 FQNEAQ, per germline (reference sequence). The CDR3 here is CASRRLGSETEQFF. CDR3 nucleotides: TGTGCCAGCCGGCGACTAGGGTCCGAGACGGAGCAGTTCTTC.

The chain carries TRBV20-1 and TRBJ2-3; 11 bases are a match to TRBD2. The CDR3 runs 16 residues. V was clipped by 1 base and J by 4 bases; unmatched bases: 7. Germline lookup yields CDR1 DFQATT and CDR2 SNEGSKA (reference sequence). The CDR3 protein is CSARAVAGGPSDTQYF. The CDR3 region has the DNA TGCAGTGCTAGAGCGGTAGCGGGGGGGCCTTCAGATACGCAGTATTTT.

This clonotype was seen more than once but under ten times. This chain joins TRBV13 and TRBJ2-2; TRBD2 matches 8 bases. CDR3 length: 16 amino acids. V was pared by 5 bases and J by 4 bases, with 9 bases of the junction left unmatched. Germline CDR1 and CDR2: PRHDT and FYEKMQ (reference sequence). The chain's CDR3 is CASSHSGMVGTGELFF. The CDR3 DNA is TGTGCCAGCAGCCATAGCGGGATGGTGGGCACCGGGGAGCTGTTTTTT.

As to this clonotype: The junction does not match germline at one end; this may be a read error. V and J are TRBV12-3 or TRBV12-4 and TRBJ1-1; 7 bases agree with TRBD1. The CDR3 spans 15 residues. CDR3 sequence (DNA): TGTGCCAGCAGTTTATTAGGGGGCCAGAACACTGAGGCTTTCTTT. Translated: CASSLLGGQNTEAFF.

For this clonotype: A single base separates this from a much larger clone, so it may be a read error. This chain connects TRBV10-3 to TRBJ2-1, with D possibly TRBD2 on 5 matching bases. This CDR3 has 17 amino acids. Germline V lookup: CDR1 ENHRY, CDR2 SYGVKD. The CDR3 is CVISDWLVVWGDNEQFF. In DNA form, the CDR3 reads TGTGTCATCAGTGATTGGTTAGTGGTTTGGGGAGACAATGAGCAGTTCTTC.

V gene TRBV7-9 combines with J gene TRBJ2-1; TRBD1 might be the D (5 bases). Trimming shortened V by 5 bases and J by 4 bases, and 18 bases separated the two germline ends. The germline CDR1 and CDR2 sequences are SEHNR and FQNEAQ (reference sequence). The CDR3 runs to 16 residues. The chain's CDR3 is CASSLLGAGSYNEQFF. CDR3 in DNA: TGTGCCAGCAGCCTATTAGGGGCAGGGTCATACAATGAGCAGTTCTTC.

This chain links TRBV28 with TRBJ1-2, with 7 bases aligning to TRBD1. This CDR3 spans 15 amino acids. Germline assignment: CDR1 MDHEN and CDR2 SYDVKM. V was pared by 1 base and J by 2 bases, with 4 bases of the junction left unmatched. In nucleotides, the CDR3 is TGTGCCAGCAGTTTATCGGGACAGCAAAACTATGGCTACACCTTC. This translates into CASSLSGQQNYGYTF.

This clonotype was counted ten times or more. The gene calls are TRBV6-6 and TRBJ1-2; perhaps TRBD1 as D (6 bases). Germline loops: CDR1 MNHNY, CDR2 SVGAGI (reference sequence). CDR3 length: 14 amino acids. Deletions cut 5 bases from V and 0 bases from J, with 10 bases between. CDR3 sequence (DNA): TGTGCCAGCAGTCGCGAGGGGGCTAACTATGGCTACACCTTC. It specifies CASSREGANYGYTF.

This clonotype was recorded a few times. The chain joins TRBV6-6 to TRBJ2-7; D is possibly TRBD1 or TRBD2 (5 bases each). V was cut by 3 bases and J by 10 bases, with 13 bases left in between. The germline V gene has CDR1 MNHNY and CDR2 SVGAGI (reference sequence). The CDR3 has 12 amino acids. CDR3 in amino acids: CASSYSRDPQYF. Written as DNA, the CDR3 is TGTGCCAGCAGTTATTCCAGGGACCCTCAGTACTTC.